The 14 T cell receptor beta chains in this list originate from one sample, sequenced in a study of T-cell memory formation after mild COVID-19. TCRdb used MiXCR to reprocess the 5' RACE reads, holding one entry per CDR3 protein. The table includes 250,000 to 350,000 distinct CDR3 sequences, 13% to 15% detected once. The sample consisted of PBMCs or a T cell subset sorted from them (not recorded which). The origin of the receptors is a man aged 18 to 35 who had mild COVID-19 (a few samples of this study predate the infection). Cell type and time point are not known.

The chain links TRBV5-1 to TRBJ2-4, with D uncertain. Germline CDR1 reads SGHRS; CDR2 reads YFSETQ. CDR3 length equals 17 residues. V lost 6 bases to trimming and J lost 0 bases, with 19 bases between them. CDR3 protein: CASIIPNFLLAKNIQYF. CDR3 in DNA: TGCGCCAGCATTATCCCAAATTTTTTGCTAGCCAAAAACATTCAGTACTTC.

J is TRBJ2-1 and V is TRBV7-9; possible D gene TRBD1, 7 bases. The V end lost 7 bases, the J end lost 9 bases, and 13 bases lay between the germline ends. Germline CDR1 is SEHNR and CDR2 is FQNEAQ (reference sequence). This CDR3 spans 12 amino acids. The CDR3 spells CASILEGAEQFF. The CDR3, as DNA: TGTGCCAGCATACTGGAGGGGGCTGAGCAGTTCTTC.

This clonotype was detected a few times. This chain links TRBV27 with TRBJ2-1; D tentatively reads TRBD1 or TRBD2 (5 bases each). V was pared by 3 bases and J by 5 bases, with 8 bases between. CDR1 is MNHEY and CDR2 is SMNVEV in the germline V gene (reference sequence). CDR3 length: 13 amino acids. Here the CDR3 reads CASSFLGHNEQFF. The CDR3 DNA follows: TGTGCCAGCAGTTTTTTGGGACACAATGAGCAGTTCTTC.

The rearrangement joins TRBV15 to TRBJ1-2; D is unresolved. CDR1 LNHNV and CDR2 YYDKDF come from the germline V gene (reference sequence). Trimming took 0 bases from V and 5 from J, leaving 7 bases between them. The CDR3 has 13 amino acids. The CDR3 is CATSRDLEYGYTF. In DNA, the CDR3 is TGTGCCACCAGCAGAGATTTGGAGTATGGCTACACCTTC.

J is TRBJ1-4 and V is TRBV5-1; D gene ambiguous. This CDR3 has 15 residues. Deletions cut 0 bases from V and 4 bases from J, with 10 bases between. Germline CDR1 SGHRS, CDR2 YFSETQ. The CDR3 nucleotides read TGCGCCAGCAGCTTGGAAGCTATCGGTAATGAAAAACTGTTTTTT. Amino acids: CASSLEAIGNEKLFF.

This clonotype was seen a handful of times. The chain has TRBV11-2 and TRBJ1-1; 10 nucleotides agree with TRBD1. The CDR3 runs to 16 residues. J was trimmed by 3 bases and V by 6 bases; bases with no gene match: 10. Germline lookup yields CDR1 SGHAT and CDR2 FQNNGV. This CDR3 reads CASSMGGGQGYTEAFF. CDR3 sequence (DNA): TGTGCCAGCAGTATGGGGGGGGGACAGGGGTACACTGAAGCTTTCTTT.

The chain couples TRBV6-1 to TRBJ1-5, with D unresolved. CDR1 and CDR2 from the germline V gene are MNHNS and SASEGT. Trimming pared 0 bases from V and 5 bases from J, leaving 14 bases between. This CDR3 region has 16 residues. CDR3 DNA sequence: TGTGCCAGCAGTGAAGCAGTAGGAATCCGTTATCAGCCCCAGCATTTT. Translated: CASSEAVGIRYQPQHF.

The chain joins TRBV7-9 to TRBJ2-3; TRBD2 matches 7 bases. V was pared by 2 bases and J by 3 bases, with 5 bases of the junction left unmatched. The CDR3 extends over 15 amino acids. Germline V lookup: CDR1 SEHNR, CDR2 FQNEAQ (reference sequence). CDR3 in amino acids: CASSLLRRGTDTQYF. The CDR3 coding sequence is TGTGCCAGCAGCTTATTGAGGCGGGGGACAGATACGCAGTATTTT.

This clonotype has a handful of counts. The chain links TRBV6-6 to TRBJ1-3; D uncertain. Germline V gene sequence: CDR1 MNHNY, CDR2 SVGAGI (reference sequence). The length of the CDR3 is 12 residues. The V end was cut by 7 bases, the J end by 9 bases, with 13 bases between. As DNA, the CDR3 is TGTGCCAGCATCTCCGACGGTGCCACCATATATTTT. Residues: CASISDGATIYF.

J is TRBJ2-5 and V is TRBV3-1; D unclear. CDR1 is LGHDT and CDR2 is YNNKEL in the germline V gene (reference sequence). Trimming pared 0 bases from V and 7 bases from J, leaving 15 bases between. The CDR3 spans 15 residues. The DNA of the CDR3 is TGTGCCAGCAGCCAAGATTCCGGAAGGGTTGGGACCCAGTACTTC. This gives the protein CASSQDSGRVGTQYF.

In its sample, this clonotype was seen a few times. The V gene is TRBV7-2, the J gene TRBJ2-5; the D gene is possibly TRBD2 (6 bases). Germline V gene data show CDR1 as SGHTA and CDR2 as FQGNSA. The CDR3 consists of 14 residues. V lost 5 bases and J lost 5, with 15 bases in between. The CDR3 sequence is CASSRTIPPETQYF. Here the CDR3 DNA reads TGTGCCAGCAGCCGGACTATCCCCCCCGAGACCCAGTACTTC.

This clonotype was counted a few times. The chain employs TRBV2 and TRBJ2-7; possible D gene TRBD2, 5 bases. This CDR3 spans 12 amino acids. Germline CDR1 and CDR2: SNHLY and FYNNEI. Trimming removed 6 bases at V and 3 bases at J, with 9 bases between. CDR3 protein: CASRGEVYEQYF. DNA for the CDR3: TGTGCCAGCAGGGGAGAAGTCTACGAGCAGTACTTC.

The J gene is TRBJ2-7, the V gene TRBV6-2 or TRBV6-3, with D possibly being TRBD2 (6 bases). The V end lost 4 bases, the J end lost 7 bases, and 14 bases lay between the germline ends. The length of the CDR3 is 13 residues. Germline V gene data show CDR1 as MNHEY and CDR2 as SVGEGT. The CDR3 loop is CASSSTGVWEQYV. The CDR3 region has the DNA TGTGCCAGCAGTTCCACGGGAGTATGGGAGCAGTACGTC.

This clonotype has just a few counts. This chain connects TRBV7-2 to TRBJ1-2; tentative D call: TRBD1 (6 bases). Trimming cost V 6 bases and J 4 bases, with 15 bases left between them. CDR1 is SGHTA, CDR2 FQGNSA, per germline. The CDR3 contains 14 residues. CDR3 region: CASSDPGGAYGYTF. The CDR3 DNA reads as TGTGCCAGCAGTGACCCCGGGGGCGCCTATGGCTACACCTTC.